The 17 T cell receptor beta chains in this list originate from one sample, sequenced in a study of T-cell memory formation after mild COVID-19. TCRdb redid the calling of the 5' RACE reads with MiXCR, one entry per CDR3 protein. The sample carries 400,000 to 450,000 distinct CDR3 sequences, roughly 18% recorded once. Sequenced material: PBMCs or a T cell subset sorted from them (not recorded which). The receptors come from a man younger than 35 who had mild COVID-19 (a few samples of this study predate the infection). Cell type and time point are not known.

This clonotype was observed a few times. The J gene is TRBJ2-5, the V gene TRBV7-2, with 7 bases matching TRBD2. The ends lost 6 bases at V and 2 bases at J; junction bases unmatched: 9. The germline CDR1 and CDR2 sequences are SGHTA and FQGNSA. This CDR3 is 15 amino acids long. CDR3 sequence: CASRARGREQETQYF. The CDR3 DNA reads as TGTGCCAGCAGGGCCCGTGGGCGGGAGCAAGAGACCCAGTACTTC.

The rearrangement links TRBV6-5 to TRBJ1-2, with no clear D. Germline loops: CDR1 MNHEY, CDR2 SVGAGI. CDR3 length: 13 residues. With 2 bases removed from V and 4 bases from J, the gap between germline ends came to 8 bases. The CDR3 here is CASSYAAVYGYTF. The CDR3 nucleotides are TGTGCCAGCAGTTACGCGGCGGTCTATGGCTACACCTTC.

The rearrangement uses TRBV6-5 and TRBJ2-6, with D uncertain. V lost 2 bases, J lost 0 bases, and 2 bases lay in between. The CDR3 length is 14 residues. CDR1 is MNHEY and CDR2 is SVGAGI in the germline V gene. This chain's CDR3 is CASSYVSGANVLTF. The CDR3 DNA sequence: TGTGCCAGCAGTTACGTCTCTGGGGCCAACGTCCTGACTTTC.

This clonotype was recorded many times. The CDR3: CASSSSGGANEQFF. The CDR3 region has the DNA TGTGCCAGCAGCTCTAGCGGGGGGGCCAATGAGCAGTTCTTC. The gene calls are TRBV7-3 and TRBJ2-1; TRBD2 matches 12 bases. The trim removed 4 bases at V and 6 bases at J, leaving 1 base unmatched. This CDR3 has 14 amino acids. Germline V gives CDR1 SGHTA, CDR2 FQGTGA.

The chain carries TRBV7-2 and TRBJ2-1; D is tentatively TRBD1 or TRBD2 (5 bases each). V was clipped by 3 bases and J by 3 bases, with 9 bases between them. There are 14 residues in the CDR3. Germline CDR1 is SGHTA and CDR2 is FQGNSA. In DNA form, the CDR3 reads TGTGCCAGCAGCTTGGGGGTTTTCTACAATGAGCAGTTCTTC. It translates to CASSLGVFYNEQFF.

This clonotype was counted a few times. The chain carries TRBV4-2 and TRBJ2-2, with D unresolved. This CDR3 comprises 16 residues. V was cut by 1 base and J by 4 bases, with 13 bases left in between. CDR1 is LGHNA and CDR2 is YNFKEQ in the germline V gene. CDR3 loop: CASSQGRPSLTGELFF. In DNA form, the CDR3 reads TGTGCCAGCAGCCAAGGCCGACCGTCGCTCACCGGGGAGCTGTTTTTT.

This clonotype was recorded a few times. V usage is TRBV7-6 and J usage is TRBJ2-5, with TRBD1 matching 7 bases. The CDR3 has 15 amino acids. The germline CDR1 and CDR2 sequences are SGHVS and FNYEAQ. J lost 1 base, V lost 2 bases, and 4 bases had no gene match. DNA for the CDR3: TGTGCCAGCAGCTTACAATCAGGGGGCCAAGAGACCCAGTACTTC. Its translation: CASSLQSGGQETQYF.

Of note for this clonotype: A junction end diverges from the germline sequence, so it may reflect a read error. The rearrangement joins TRBV7-7 to TRBJ2-5; 7 nucleotides agree with TRBD2. This CDR3 is 16 amino acids long. Germline V lookup: CDR1 SSHAT, CDR2 FNYEAQ (reference sequence). CDR3 nucleotides: TGTGCTAGCAGCCCCGACGGGACTACCGGACAAGAGACCCAGTACTTC. Translating gives CASSPDGTTGQETQYF.

A few counts support this clonotype. V is TRBV7-9 and J is TRBJ2-5, with 7 positions matching TRBD2. This CDR3 has 15 amino acids. V trimming: 0 bases; J trimming: 2 bases; junction bases outside the gene matches: 3. CDR1 is SEHNR, CDR2 FQNEAQ, per germline (reference sequence). CDR3 sequence: CASSLALAEQETQYF. In DNA form, the CDR3 reads TGTGCCAGCAGCTTAGCGCTAGCGGAGCAAGAGACCCAGTACTTC.

This clonotype was counted only a few times. In DNA, the CDR3 is TGCGCCAGCAGCAGGACACAGGGGGCGAACACTGAAGCTTTCTTT. Protein product: CASSRTQGANTEAFF. The V and J genes are TRBV5-1 and TRBJ1-1, with 9 positions matching TRBD1. The germline CDR1 and CDR2 sequences are SGHRS and YFSETQ. Losses at the gene ends were 4 bases for V and 1 base for J; bases not matched to a gene: 5. This CDR3 spans 15 amino acids.

This clonotype was recorded a few times. The chain combines TRBV4-1 with TRBJ1-1; 8 bases match TRBD1. CDR3 size: 17 residues. V gave up 4 bases and J gave up 4 bases; unmatched junction bases: 14. Germline V lookup: CDR1 MGHRA, CDR2 YSYEKL. CDR3 nucleotides: TGCGCCAGCAGCCCAAGATCTCCCAGGGGGCAGCCCACTGAAGCTTTCTTT. This gives the protein CASSPRSPRGQPTEAFF.

This clonotype has just a few counts. The chain employs TRBV7-9 and TRBJ2-7, with a tentative D call TRBD1 (6 bases). The CDR3 spans 14 residues. Trimming took 7 bases from V and 5 from J, leaving 18 bases between them. Germline V gene data show CDR1 as SEHNR and CDR2 as FQNEAQ (reference sequence). In nucleotides, the CDR3 is TGTGCCAGCACCCCACCCAACAGGGCACACGAGCAGTACTTC. It translates to CASTPPNRAHEQYF. Drawing the rest from reference TRBV7-9 and TRBJ2-7, the complete variable domain is DTGVSQNPRHKITKRGQNVTFRCDPISEHNRLYWYRQTLGQGPEFLTYFQNEAQLEKSRLLSDRFSAERPKGSFSTLEIQRTEQGDSAMYLCASTPPNRAHEQYFGPGTRLTVT.

The chain uses TRBV29-1 and TRBJ2-3, with D possibly being TRBD1 (6 bases). Germline V gene lookup returns CDR1 SQVTM and CDR2 ANQGSEA. V was shortened by 3 bases and J by 5 bases, with 15 bases between the two germline ends. CDR3 size: 14 residues. The CDR3 region has the DNA TGCAGCGTTGAGGTAGTGGGGGCTGGAGATACGCAGTATTTT. Its translation is CSVEVVGAGDTQYF.

CDR3 loop: CASSARLVGGTGELFF. In DNA, the CDR3 is TGTGCCAGCAGCGCGAGACTAGTGGGGGGCACCGGGGAGCTGTTTTTT. The chain couples TRBV9 to TRBJ2-2; perhaps TRBD2 as D (6 bases). The CDR3 extends over 16 amino acids. V gave up 3 bases and J gave up 4 bases, with 16 bases separating them. CDR1 and CDR2 (germline): SGDLS, YYNGEE.

This clonotype was observed a few times. The chain recombines TRBV4-2 with TRBJ2-3; maybe TRBD2 (6 bases). The V end was cut by 6 bases, the J end by 1 base, with 20 bases between. In germline, CDR1 is LGHNA, CDR2 YNFKEQ. There are 17 residues in the CDR3. CDR3 sequence reads: CASRAGFGERGTDTQYF. CDR3 sequence (DNA): TGTGCCAGCAGAGCAGGGTTTGGGGAGCGGGGCACAGATACGCAGTATTTT.

The V and J genes are TRBV29-1 and TRBJ1-2; a possible D gene is TRBD1 (5 bases). Trimming pared 7 bases from V and 7 bases from J, leaving 16 bases between. CDR3 length: 12 residues. Germline CDR1 reads SQVTM; CDR2 reads ANQGSEA. The CDR3 bases are TGCAGCGCCCCCGGCGGGGCGGGTGGCTACACCTTC. Its protein product is CSAPGGAGGYTF.

The chain uses TRBV5-4 and TRBJ2-7; TRBD1 agrees at 7 bases. V shed 3 bases and J 7 bases; nucleotides not matched to a gene: 4. CDR3 size: 12 residues. CDR1 and CDR2 from the germline V gene are SGHNT and YYREEE (reference sequence). DNA for the CDR3: TGTGCCAGCAGCTGGGGACAGCAAGAGCAGTACTTC. Translating gives CASSWGQQEQYF.